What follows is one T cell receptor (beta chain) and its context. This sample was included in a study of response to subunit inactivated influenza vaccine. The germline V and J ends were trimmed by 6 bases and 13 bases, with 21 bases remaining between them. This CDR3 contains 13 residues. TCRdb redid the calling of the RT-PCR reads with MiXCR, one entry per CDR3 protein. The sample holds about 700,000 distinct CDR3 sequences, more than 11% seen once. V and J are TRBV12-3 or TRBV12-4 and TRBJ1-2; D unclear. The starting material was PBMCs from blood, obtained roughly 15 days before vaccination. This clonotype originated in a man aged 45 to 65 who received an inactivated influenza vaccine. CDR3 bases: TGTGCCAGCAGCCCCGTCGGGCATCTTGGATCCACCTTC. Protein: CASSPVGHLGSTF.